The clone carrying this T cell receptor (beta chain) was recorded a few times. What it recognizes is unknown. This sample stems from a study of vaccination effects on CD4 cells after COVID-19. Study-level findings and limits: Vaccine- and infection-induced clones showed marked clonal contraction late following vaccination. Convalescent patients were scarce, and early post-infection timepoints were absent.

Clones were sequenced by immunoSEQ multiplex PCR, and TCRdb holds only the in-frame ones, with some missing. The table includes some 40,000 clones, about 63% detected once. It was after around eleven days of culture that CD4+ T cells were isolated. Either the mRNA-1273 or the BNT162b2 vaccine was given to participants as two doses. Half the medium was replaced with IL-2 medium on days 3 and 7. CDR1 MNHEY and CDR2 SVGEGT come from the germline V gene. V lost 7 bases, J lost 7 bases, and 4 bases stayed unmatched. The CDR3 has 15 amino acids. This receptor was taken from a human donor who received a COVID-19 vaccine. V usage is TRBV6-2 or TRBV6-3 and J usage is TRBJ2-1; TRBD2 matches at 16 bases. Material: CD4+ T cells from PBMCs cultured without peptide, obtained after COVID-19 vaccination. Here the CDR3 reads CASNPGLAGGNEQFF. Here the CDR3 DNA reads TGTGCCAGCAACCCGGGACTAGCGGGAGGGAATGAGCAGTTCTTC.